This paragraph covers one TCR beta chain sequence. This specimen belongs to a study of blood T cell repertoires in COVID-19. Assay used: immunoSEQ multiplex PCR; TCRdb lists only in-frame clones, some missing. The table shows 60,000 or so clones, with approximately 85% occurring only once. Germline assignment: CDR1 MNHEY and CDR2 SMNVEV (reference sequence). The V gene end was trimmed by 5 bases and the J gene end by 6 bases; junction bases not matched to a gene: 13. The CDR3 consists of 17 residues. Input material: peripheral blood. The chain couples TRBV27 to TRBJ2-5; the match to TRBD2 covers 12 bases. The clonotype was recovered from a human donor in a cohort sampled during active COVID-19. The CDR3 is CASSPEAPSGGGKTQYF. The DNA of the CDR3 is TGTGCCAGCAGTCCAGAAGCGCCTAGCGGGGGGGGGAAGACCCAGTACTTC.